The T cell receptor (beta chain) under discussion was sequenced for a study of cytomegalovirus exposure and HLA in healthy donors (TCRdb year 2017). Regarding the complete study: In an earlier analysis of 587 of the donors, under 300 Gb of sequence data and some 120 million unique TCR beta sequences from approximately 180 million T cells were reported. An early release that covered more than 550 HLA-typed donors contained about 290 gigabases of sequencing data and 70 million to 100 million unique TCR sequences. Because of strong linkage in the cohort, four or five DR-DQ haplotypes were treated as single units for association and clustering. Donor age, sex, ethnicity and CMV serostatus were compiled together with the repertoire data. To decide whether each TCR beta V gene segment behaved as functional or pseudogenic, an earlier analysis of approximately 620 of the donors relied on high-throughput TCR beta sequencing. The later analysis used no new phenotypic data to find candidate immune exposures, relying instead on TCR beta sequences and their occurrence across donors. In addition to the first cohort of around 670 subjects, a separate validation cohort of 120 different subjects was used. Using immunosequencing, the study profiled T cell repertoires from 500 to 800 subjects and related those repertoires to cytomegalovirus serostatus. Among the 398 genotyped donors, more than 70% belonged to the genetic ancestry cluster associated with self-reported Caucasian donors. Among about 400 genotyped donors of the cohort, an average of approximately 240,000 unique TCR beta nucleotide sequences was sequenced per donor, of which about 19% were non-productive. The study combined high-throughput TCR immunosequencing, statistical association of individual TCRs with disease status, and machine learning to predict cytomegalovirus infection status. The number of typed donors differed by locus: about 629-630 for A, B, C, DRB1 and DQB1; approximately 540 for DQA1; 606 for DPA1; and roughly 470 for DPB1. The aim of the study was to test whether cataloging public T cell receptors could identify signatures of past pathogen exposure. All discovery cohort repertoires had been generated using a single sequencing platform. In a later genetic analysis, genome-wide SNP genotypes for about three fifths of the 666 donors were used, and that subset was treated as a discovery cohort. Class I and class II HLA loci were covered by the typing at four-digit resolution. To study patterns of TCR occurrence, a later analysis re-analyzed previously published TCR beta repertoires from 666 donors and added high-resolution HLA genotyping.

The research as a whole found: A few of the identified cytomegalovirus-associated TCR beta chains were confirmed in vitro to be specific for cytomegalovirus antigens. A further reported finding was that TCR beta sequences accurately predicted the HLA-A and HLA-B alleles for most subjects in the first cohort. In a later analysis, 16,951 TCR beta sequences were associated with specific HLA alleles at a false discovery rate of 0.05. Compared with the roughly 670-donor mean, donors in an Asian-associated ancestry cluster had fewer N-insertions in productive TCRs, according to a later genetic analysis. When HLA alleles, especially DR and DQ, strongly co-occurred, attributing TCR associations to individual alleles was difficult. Because counts were too low, fewer than 20 rarely observed V segments, including chromosome 9 orphons, were excluded from the earlier analysis of roughly 580 of the donors. The study gave a list of 150 to 200 TCR beta chains associated with cytomegalovirus. The cohort was sequenced for TCR beta chains only, and without alpha or paired-chain data the features that could be detected were limited. In a later analysis, TCR association rates were found to vary across HLA loci, with the most associated TCRs seen for DRB1 alleles and the fewest for HLA-C alleles. The 87-base-pair reads could not distinguish some IMGT-functional V segments, including TRBV6-2 and TRBV6-3, so those segments were excluded. Presence/absence analyses assumed roughly uniform sequencing depth across donors, an assumption that may not hold. A group of highly shared sequence variants was considered likely to be a technical artifact of the sequencing pipeline. Linkage disequilibrium might explain the correlated functional status among segregating V segments, but an unknown experimental factor could not be ruled out. Most TCR sequences were observed very rarely across donors, whereas some public TCRs were present in many individuals. Because HLA typing was missing for some donors at each locus, association tests included only the typed subset. In a later analysis, HLA-associated TCR beta chains showed more clonal expansion and lower generation probabilities than non-associated chains that were equally common. Several of the top co-occurrence clusters appeared to be linked to parvovirus B19, influenza, CMV and Epstein-Barr virus, according to a later analysis. According to the authors, the approach could potentially be generalized to other disease states and immunological phenotypes. According to a later analysis, most CMV-associated TCR beta chains appeared to be HLA-restricted, and the HLA associations seemed to be driven largely by CMV exposure. In an earlier analysis of roughly 500 of the donors, most TCR beta V segments appeared in productive rearrangements about 87% or about 30% of the time, broadly matching IMGT annotations. In both the original and validation cohorts, the classifier was reported to diagnose cytomegalovirus status with high specificity and sensitivity. V-gene and J-gene trimming of TCR beta chains was associated with a missense DCLRE1C variant in a later genetic analysis, and the association was replicated in an independent cohort. For the cohort, immune exposure information was limited to CMV serostatus.

Worth noting for this clone: Its antigen is unknown. Per-base qualities were not stored, and no clone one base away is much larger.

A distance of 8 bases separates the germline ends of V and J, which lose 5 bases and 6 bases respectively. The germline V gene supplies CDR1 MDHEN and CDR2 SYDVKM. The CDR3 runs 12 amino acids, cysteine and phenylalanine included. The DNA shown is the 36-base CDR3, in frame from base 1. In total, around 600 healthy bone marrow donors made up the cohort. At the time of sampling, every cohort member was nominally healthy, though immune exposures that went unrecorded were likely present. The donor was CMV seropositive and belonged to the group of 250 to 300 seropositive cohort members. Every donor gave a peripheral blood sample, and the peripheral blood mononuclear cells from that sample were used for TCR beta sequencing. The Qiagen DNeasy Blood Extraction Kit was used to extract genomic DNA from the blood cell samples. Libraries were made using the immunoSEQ multiplex PCR assay. For the multiplex PCR, a mixture combining 60 forward primers for TCR Vbeta segments and 13 reverse primers for TCR Jbeta segments was used. The CDR3 region of rearranged TCR beta genes was amplified from genomic DNA by a multiplex PCR assay. The amplified TCR beta libraries were sequenced on the Illumina HiSeq System as 87-base-pair reads. The original pipeline was this. A later analysis tallied 80 million to 95 million unique TCR beta chains across the 700 or so repertoires, and approximately 12 million of those chains were shared by two or more donors. Raw reads were error-corrected and collapsed into unique sequences by a nearest-neighbor algorithm in which closely related sequences were merged to remove PCR and sequencing errors. To assign V, D and J gene segments, CDR3 sequences were aligned to IMGT reference sequences. For a sequence to be retained, at least a six-nucleotide match to both a V gene segment and a J gene segment was required. Rearrangements were classified as productive when the CDR3 lacked stop codons and remained in frame with V and J, and all other rearrangements were classified as non-productive. Following IMGT convention, CDR3 was defined as the stretch from the second conserved V-encoded cysteine up to the conserved J-encoded phenylalanine. Sequences without an unambiguous match to a single V gene segment were excluded from the earlier analysis of a few hundred of the donors. In an earlier analysis of approximately 590 of the donors, V segments were called functional above 56.7% productive rearrangements and were called segregating when the between-donor standard deviation exceeded 5%. A statistical classification framework was built for diagnosing cytomegalovirus status from the catalog of TCR beta chain sequences. V and J gene assignment, in a later analysis, came from comparing TCR nucleotide sequences with IMGT/GENE-DB human TR gene sequences. The TCRdist pipeline was used in a later analysis to assign CDR3 sequences and most-parsimonious VDJ recombination scenarios. In a later analysis, every TCR beta chain was defined by the combination of its CDR3 amino acid sequence and its V-gene family, and reads without a unique V-gene family were dropped. To address suspected cross-contamination and a sequencing artifact, a later analysis removed roughly 580 highly shared, low-generation-probability nucleotide sequences. In a later analysis, a clonal expansion index was calculated for each public chain from normalized within-repertoire ranks of inferred template counts. In a later analysis, generation probabilities were computed with a VDJ recombination model fitted to out-of-frame rearrangements, and the resulting probabilities were checked against IGoR. Hypergeometric tests were used in a later analysis to score TCR-TCR, TCR-HLA and TCR-CMV co-occurrence, with a repertoire-size bias correction applied to the TCR pairs. A later analysis estimated false discovery rates by permuting HLA or CMV assignments 20 times. In a later analysis, co-occurring TCRs were grouped using DBSCAN, and TCRdist sequence similarity was added for clustering within HLA-allele-positive subsets. For co-occurrence clustering, repertoires with fewer than 30,000 or more than 120,000 public chains were excluded, along with about five repertoires with anomalous nucleotide sharing. TCRdb carries this immuneACCESS record with in-frame sequences only. Its versions omit some clonotypes, under half of them owing to an unresolved V gene in the studies checked, with the rest unexplained. D and trimming were read from the DNA, whereas the V and J calls and clone size are those reported in that table. This sample has 100,000 to 150,000 clones in its table, and 77% of those were observed once. The top ten constitute more than 10% of the sample.

In this chain, TRBV28 is recombined with TRBJ2-1, with the identity of the D gene unclear. The receptor was isolated from a woman aged 35 to 49 in good health and CMV-seropositive. Material for sequencing was PBMCs. The bases are TGTGCCAGCAGTCCCCCTATCAATGAGCAGTTCTTC. It specifies CASSPPINEQFF. Supplemented by the reference TRBV28 and TRBJ2-1 proteins around the CDR3, the complete variable domain is DVKVTQSSRYLVKRTGEKVFLECVQDMDHENMFWYRQDPGLGLRLIYFSYDVKMKEKGDIPEGYSVSREKKERFSLILESASTNQTSMYLCASSPPINEQFFGPGTRLTVL.